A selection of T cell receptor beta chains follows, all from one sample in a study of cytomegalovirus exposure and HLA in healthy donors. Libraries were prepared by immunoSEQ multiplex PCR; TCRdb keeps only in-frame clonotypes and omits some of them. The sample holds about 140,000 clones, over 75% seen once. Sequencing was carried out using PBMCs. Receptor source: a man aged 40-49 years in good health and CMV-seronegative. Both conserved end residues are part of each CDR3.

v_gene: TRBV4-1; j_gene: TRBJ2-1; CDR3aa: CASSQGGGTGTGVDEQFF
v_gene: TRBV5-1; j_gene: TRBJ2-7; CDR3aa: CASRRAGGAYEQYF
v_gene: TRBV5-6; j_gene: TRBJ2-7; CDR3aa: CASSEGQGIYEQYF
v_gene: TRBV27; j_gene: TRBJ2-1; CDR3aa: CASRLLAGGTDEQFF
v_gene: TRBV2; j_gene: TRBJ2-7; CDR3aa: CASSGTSGGAYEQYF
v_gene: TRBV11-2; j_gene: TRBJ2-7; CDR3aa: CASSLVMSGQASYEQYF
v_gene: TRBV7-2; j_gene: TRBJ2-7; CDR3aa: CASSSSGRYEQYF
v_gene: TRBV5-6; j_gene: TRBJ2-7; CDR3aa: CASSPRPGTGTYEQYF
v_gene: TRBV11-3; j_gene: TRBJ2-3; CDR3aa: CASSSGTSGSSSTDTQYF
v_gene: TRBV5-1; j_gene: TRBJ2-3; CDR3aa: CASSFLRQGDTQYF
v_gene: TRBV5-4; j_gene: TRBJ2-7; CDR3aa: CASSQGTGGYEQYF
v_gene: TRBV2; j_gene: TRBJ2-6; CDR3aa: CASSQTGGSGANVLTF
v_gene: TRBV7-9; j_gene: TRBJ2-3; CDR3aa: CASSPQTRGHGTDTQYF
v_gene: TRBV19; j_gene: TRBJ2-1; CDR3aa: CASRNSGSYEQFF
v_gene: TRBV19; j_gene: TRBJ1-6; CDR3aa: CASRPGGMPYNSPLHF
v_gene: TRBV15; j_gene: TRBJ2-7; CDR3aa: CATSRASVEGEQYF
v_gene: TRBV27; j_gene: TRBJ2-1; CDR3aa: CASSFSGLGNEQFF
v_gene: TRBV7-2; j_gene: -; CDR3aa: CASSFAVDYEQYF
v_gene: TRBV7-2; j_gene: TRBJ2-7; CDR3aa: CASSSGLAGGDDEQYF
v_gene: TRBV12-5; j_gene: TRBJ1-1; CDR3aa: CAAPLRHTEAFF
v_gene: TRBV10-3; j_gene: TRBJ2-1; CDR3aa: CAIMGTGGVPGEGEQFF
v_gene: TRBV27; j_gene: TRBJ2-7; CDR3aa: CASILQQYF
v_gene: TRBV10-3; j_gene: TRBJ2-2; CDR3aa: CAISDQVGYTGELFF
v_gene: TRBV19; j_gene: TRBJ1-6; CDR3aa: CASSRGGDNSPLHF
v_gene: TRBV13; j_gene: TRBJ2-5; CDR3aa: CASSLGPGTGGLQETQYF
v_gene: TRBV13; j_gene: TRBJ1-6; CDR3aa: CASSSRRGNSPLHF
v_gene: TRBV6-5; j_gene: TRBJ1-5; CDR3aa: CASSYVQGSQPQHF
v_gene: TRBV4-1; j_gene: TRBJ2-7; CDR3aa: CASSHLSGGPDEQYF
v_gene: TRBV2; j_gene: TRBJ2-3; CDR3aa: CASSDRGSFTDTQYF
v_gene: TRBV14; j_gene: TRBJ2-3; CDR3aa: CASSQEIKDSRQYF
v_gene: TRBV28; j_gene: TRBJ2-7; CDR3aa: CASTTGTTYEQYF
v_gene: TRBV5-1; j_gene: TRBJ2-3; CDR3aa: CASSSGGRGTDTQYF
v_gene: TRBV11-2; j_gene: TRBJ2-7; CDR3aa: CASRTLRDRGSYEQYF
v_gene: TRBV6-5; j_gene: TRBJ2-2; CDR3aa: CASSLGYVNTGELFF
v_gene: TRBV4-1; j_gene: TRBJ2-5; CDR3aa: CASSHPGTGETQYF
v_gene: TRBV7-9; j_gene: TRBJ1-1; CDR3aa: CASSRAGTGTEAFF
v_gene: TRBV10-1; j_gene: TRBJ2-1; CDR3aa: CASQPSGSYNEQFF
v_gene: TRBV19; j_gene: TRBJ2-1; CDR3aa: CASSIPTLVNEQFF
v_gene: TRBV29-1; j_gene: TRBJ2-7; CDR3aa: CSVEDEWSGSYEQYF
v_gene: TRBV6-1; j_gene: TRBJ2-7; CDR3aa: CASSAGQGPSYEQYF
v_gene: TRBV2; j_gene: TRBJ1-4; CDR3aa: CASREVNEKLFF